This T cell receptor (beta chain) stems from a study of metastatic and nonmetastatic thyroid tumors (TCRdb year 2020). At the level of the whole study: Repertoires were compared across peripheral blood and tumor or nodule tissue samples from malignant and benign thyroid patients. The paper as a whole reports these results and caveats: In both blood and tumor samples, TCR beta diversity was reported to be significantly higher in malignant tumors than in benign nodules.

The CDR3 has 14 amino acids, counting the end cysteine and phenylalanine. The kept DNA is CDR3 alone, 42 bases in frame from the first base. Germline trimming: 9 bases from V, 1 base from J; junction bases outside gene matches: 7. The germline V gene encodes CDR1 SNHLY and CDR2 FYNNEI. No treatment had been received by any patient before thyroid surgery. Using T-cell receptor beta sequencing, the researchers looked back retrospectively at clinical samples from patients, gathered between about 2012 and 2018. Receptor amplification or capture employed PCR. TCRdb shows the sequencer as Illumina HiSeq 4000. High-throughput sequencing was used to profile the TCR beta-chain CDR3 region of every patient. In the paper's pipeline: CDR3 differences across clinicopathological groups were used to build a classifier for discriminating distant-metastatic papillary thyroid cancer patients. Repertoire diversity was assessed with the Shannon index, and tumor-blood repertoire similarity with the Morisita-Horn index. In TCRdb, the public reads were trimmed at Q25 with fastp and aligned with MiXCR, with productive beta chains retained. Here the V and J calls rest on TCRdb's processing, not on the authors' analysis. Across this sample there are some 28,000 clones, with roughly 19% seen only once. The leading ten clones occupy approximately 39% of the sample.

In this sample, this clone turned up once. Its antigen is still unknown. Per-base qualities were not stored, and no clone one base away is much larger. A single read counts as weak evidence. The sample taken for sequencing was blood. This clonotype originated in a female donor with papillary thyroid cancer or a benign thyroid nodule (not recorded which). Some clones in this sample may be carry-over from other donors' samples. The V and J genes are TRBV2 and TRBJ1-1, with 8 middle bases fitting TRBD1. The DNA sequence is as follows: TGTGCCAGAATTGAAGGGACAGGGAACACTGAAGCTTTCTTT. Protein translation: CARIEGTGNTEAFF. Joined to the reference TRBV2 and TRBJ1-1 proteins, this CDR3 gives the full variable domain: EPEVTQTPSHQVTQMGQEVILRCVPISNHLYFYWYRQILGQKVEFLVSFYNNEISEKSEIFDDQFSVERPDGSNFTLKIRSTKLEDSAMYFCARIEGTGNTEAFFGQGTRLTVV.